Reported below is one T cell receptor beta chain. Its antigen has not been determined. No qualities accompany the bases; no much larger clone lies one base away. CDR1 SGHAT and CDR2 FQNNGV are derived from the germline V gene. A distance of 15 bases separates the germline ends of V and J, which lose 3 bases and 3 bases respectively. The CDR3 goes from the cysteine to the phenylalanine over 15 residues. Solely the CDR3 DNA is kept, with 45 bases framed from the first base. The sample originates from a study of beta chain features in type 1 diabetes listed by TCRdb under 2018. Background for the entire study: No differences in mean age, gender distribution, total cell number or subset yield were found between patients and healthy donors. A total of roughly 100 million sorted cells were examined across all samples, and the number of cells per subset was strongly correlated with RNA yield. The study compared the TCRB repertoires of sorted circulating CD4+ T cell subsets in recently diagnosed type 1 diabetes patients with those in matched healthy donors. Regulatory and stem cell-like memory subsets were isolated from only 8 patients and about eight healthy donors, whereas naive and central memory subsets came from all 30 or so donors.

The entire isolated RNA was reverse transcribed using the High Capacity cDNA Reverse Transcription Kit, and thus expressed TCRB transcripts were sequenced. Naive, central memory and regulatory T cell samples underwent deep immunoSEQ sequencing, averaging around 3.9 million total reads per sample. After sorted cells were lysed in RLT buffer, RNA was extracted with DNase-treated RNeasy Micro or Mini kits, with the choice depending on cell number. To prevent cross-contamination, every cell subset was processed on its own, while patient and healthy donor samples were processed together. TCRB sequences were amplified from cDNA with the immunoSEQ multiplex PCR, producing 87-bp fragments spanning the CDR3 region. Amplicons were sequenced on the Illumina HiSeq platform. The study's own analysis went as follows. Synthetic template baselines were used to correct PCR bias computationally, reads within Hamming distance 2 were collapsed, and singletons that could not be merged were discarded. By aligning reads against IMGT, V, D and J genes, CDR3 length, and insertions or deletions at six rearrangement sites were assigned. Within each subset, clonotype counts were normalized to sorted cell number, and only after that were true diversity and Gini coefficients computed with the tcR R package. Repertoire sharing was quantified using the overlap coefficient calculated on TCRB nucleotide sequences. Out-of-frame TCRB sequences from naive cells were analyzed as a proxy for the pre-selection repertoire. Imported from immuneACCESS, the table was reduced by TCRdb to in-frame sequences with V and J called. These copies leave out some clones; in studies compared against another copy, an unresolved V gene accounts for under half, and the cause of the remainder is not known. V, J and clone size reflect that table, while D and trimming were determined from the DNA. The table for this sample lists about 230,000 clones; 9% to 10% of them were counted only once. The ten most abundant clones make up about 0.03% of the sample.

The study at large found these results: A moderate but significant shortening of TCRB CDR3 length was observed in type 1 diabetes patients in all four CD4+ subsets. Because the HLA sub-analyses included only small numbers of individuals, any influence of HLA type on TCRB rearrangement was left unresolved. Because cDNA was sequenced instead of genomic DNA, highly expressing activated cells could be over-represented, though the groups showed no difference in activation or CD3 levels. Shorter templates might have been favored by PCR, but patient and control samples were amplified and corrected together, so both groups would have been affected equally by any skew. Naive, central memory and regulatory TCRB repertoires appeared to be more alike among patients than among healthy donors. At VDJ recombination sites, type 1 diabetes patients had fewer insertions and more deleted nucleotides, which implies abnormalities in thymic rearrangement.

Each donor gave one peripheral blood draw, approximately 0.11 L on average, collected into heparinised tubes. A BD FACSAria II and a panel including CD45RO, CCR7, CD25, CD127, CD95 and CD27 were used to sort naive, central memory, regulatory and stem cell-like memory CD4+ T cells. Every sorted population had a purity above 95%. PBMCs were separated immediately by Lymphoprep density gradient centrifugation and were stained directly, without being cultured. So that batch effects would be minimized, each experiment stained and sorted samples in pairs, pairing one healthy donor with one patient. The source material was naive CD4+ T cells from blood. The label giving this sample's cell subset or site can be read as: true naive CD4+ T cells. The V and J genes are TRBV11-2 and TRBJ2-7, with no confidently assigned D gene. The sequence derives from a young woman in good health. The CDR3 region has the sequence CASSFLGYYYYEQYF. The DNA reads as follows: TGTGCCAGCAGCTTTTTGGGTTACTACTACTACGAGCAGTACTTC. The full variable domain, completed from the reference TRBV11-2 and TRBJ2-7 proteins outside the CDR3, reads EAGVAQSPRYKIIEKRQSVAFWCNPISGHATLYWYQQILGQGPKLLIQFQNNGVVDDSQLPKDRFSAERLKGVDSTLKIQPAKLEDSAVYLCASSFLGYYYYEQYFGPGTRLTVT.